Shown below are 24 T cell receptor beta chains from a single sample sequenced in a study of cytomegalovirus exposure and HLA in healthy donors. The PCR was carried out with 60 Vbeta primers and 13 Jbeta primers. The table came from immunoSEQ multiplex PCR; TCRdb's copy has only in-frame clones and leaves some out. This table holds 99,000 or so clones, 69% found once. Source material: PBMCs. These receptors all come from a man younger than 40 in good health and CMV-seronegative.

This clone turned up a few times. This rearrangement joins TRBV6-4 to TRBJ2-7; D possibly corresponds to TRBD2 (5 bases). Trimming took 0 bases from V and 6 from J, leaving 9 bases between them. CDR1 and CDR2 from the germline V gene are MRHNA and SNTAGT. This CDR3 is built from 13 residues. CDR3 DNA: TGTGCCAGCAGTGACTCACGGGGAACCGAGCAGTACTTC. It codes for CASSDSRGTEQYF.

The chain has TRBV11-3 and TRBJ1-1, with no clear D. V dropped 1 base and J dropped 1 base, with 7 bases sitting between them. Germline lookup yields CDR1 SGHNT and CDR2 YENEEA. The CDR3 length is 14 residues. In DNA, the CDR3 is TGTGCCAGCAGCTTAGGAGGCCCGAACACTGAAGCTTTCTTT. Protein: CASSLGGPNTEAFF.

The chain combines TRBV4-3 with TRBJ2-5; D not certain. Per germline, CDR1 LGHNA and CDR2 YSLEER. V was shortened by 0 bases and J by 5 bases, with 7 bases between the two germline ends. The CDR3 extends over 13 amino acids. The CDR3 nucleotides read TGCGCCAGCAGCCAAGATCCCGGTGAGACCCAGTACTTC. Its translation is CASSQDPGETQYF.

The rearrangement links TRBV6-5 to TRBJ1-4; D not resolved. The germline gives CDR1 MNHEY, CDR2 SVGAGI. The CDR3 is 15 residues long. Between the trimmed V and J ends, which lost 6 bases and 0 bases, there was a span of 11 bases. CDR3 DNA sequence: TGTGCCAGCAGCCCCCGGTGGTCAACTAATGAAAAACTGTTTTTT. Its translation is CASSPRWSTNEKLFF.

V usage is TRBV5-1 and J usage is TRBJ1-4, with a weak D call TRBD1 (6 bases). From germline, CDR1 is SGHRS and CDR2 YFSETQ. CDR3 length: 15 amino acids. V lost 4 bases to trimming and J lost 0 bases, with 10 bases between them. CDR3 protein: CASSLGDTTNEKLFF. The CDR3, as DNA: TGCGCCAGCAGCCTGGGGGACACAACTAATGAAAAACTGTTTTTT.

This sequence joins TRBV5-1 and TRBJ2-7; D is uncertain. Trimming pared 1 base from V and 3 bases from J, leaving 8 bases between. This CDR3 has 13 amino acids. CDR1 is SGHRS and CDR2 is YFSETQ in the germline V gene. The CDR3 coding sequence is TGCGCCAGCAGCTTGCCCCTAGACTACGAGCAGTACTTC. The encoded protein is CASSLPLDYEQYF.

This chain joins TRBV4-3 and TRBJ2-7, with D perhaps TRBD2 (5 bases). The CDR3 length is 15 residues. Germline lookup yields CDR1 LGHNA and CDR2 YSLEER. With 2 bases removed from V and 0 bases from J, the gap between germline ends came to 11 bases. The CDR3 DNA sequence: TGCGCCAGCAGCCAAAAAGCGGTGAGCTCCTACGAGCAGTACTTC. This gives the protein CASSQKAVSSYEQYF.

V and J are TRBV4-3 and TRBJ2-1; TRBD2 agrees at 7 bases. CDR1 and CDR2 (germline): LGHNA, YSLEER. V trimming: 2 bases; J trimming: 0 bases; junction bases outside the gene matches: 22. The CDR3 runs 22 residues. As DNA, the CDR3 is TGCGCCAGCAGCCAATTCTTTTCGCCTAGCGGATCCCCATTAAGCTCCTACAATGAGCAGTTCTTC. Translated: CASSQFFSPSGSPLSSYNEQFF.

The chain recombines TRBV5-1 with TRBJ1-4, with 7 positions matching TRBD1. Germline V gene data show CDR1 as SGHRS and CDR2 as YFSETQ. The J segment lost 0 bases and the V segment lost 3 bases, leaving 2 bases of the junction unmatched. The CDR3 is made up of 15 amino acids. CDR3 sequence: CASSWGTATNEKLFF. In nucleotides, the CDR3 is TGCGCCAGCAGCTGGGGGACAGCAACTAATGAAAAACTGTTTTTT.

This rearrangement joins TRBV6-5 to TRBJ2-2, with TRBD1 identical over 9 bases. This CDR3 comprises 15 residues. Germline V gene sequence: CDR1 MNHEY, CDR2 SVGAGI. V was pared by 0 bases and J by 5 bases, with 1 base of the junction left unmatched. The CDR3 DNA is TGTGCCAGCAGTTACTCAGGGACAGGGACCGGGGAGCTGTTTTTT. Protein: CASSYSGTGTGELFF.

This clone was counted a single time. The CDR3 reads CASSRTSGNTGELFF. The CDR3, as DNA: TGTGCCAGCAGCCGGACTAGCGGAAACACCGGGGAGCTGTTTTTT. This rearrangement joins TRBV7-9 to TRBJ2-2, with 10 bases aligning to TRBD2. The CDR3 loop spans 15 amino acids. V shed 5 bases and J 2 bases; nucleotides not matched to a gene: 2. Germline CDR1 reads SEHNR; CDR2 reads FQNEAQ (reference sequence).

The chain couples TRBV18 to TRBJ2-7; a possible D gene is TRBD2 (6 bases). The CDR3 sequence is 13 residues long. Germline V gene lookup returns CDR1 KGHSH and CDR2 LQKENI. Trimming cost V 3 bases and J 3 bases, with 9 bases left between them. The CDR3 reads CASSPGTGYEQYF. The CDR3, as DNA: TGTGCCAGCTCACCGGGGACTGGCTACGAGCAGTACTTC.

The chain couples TRBV7-9 to TRBJ1-2; possible D gene TRBD1, 6 bases. CDR1 and CDR2 from the germline V gene are SEHNR and FQNEAQ (reference sequence). This CDR3 has 16 residues. V was trimmed by 5 bases and J by 6 bases, leaving 22 bases between them. The CDR3 here is CASSLIRADSLDGYTF. The CDR3 DNA reads as TGTGCCAGCAGCCTCATTCGGGCGGACAGTTTGGATGGCTACACCTTC.

The chain joins TRBV6-6 to TRBJ2-5; D gene uncertain. CDR3 length: 13 amino acids. The germline V and J ends were trimmed by 6 bases and 2 bases, with 10 bases remaining between them. Germline loops: CDR1 MNHNY, CDR2 SVGAGI (reference sequence). In DNA, the CDR3 is TGTGCCAGCAGAAAAGCCTCTCAAGAGACCCAGTACTTC. Its translation is CASRKASQETQYF.

V usage is TRBV2 and J usage is TRBJ2-2; D gene ambiguous. Germline V lookup: CDR1 SNHLY, CDR2 FYNNEI. The CDR3 has 13 residues. V was cut by 6 bases and J by 3 bases, with 8 bases left in between. The CDR3 is CASRSFDTGELFF. For the CDR3, the DNA is TGTGCCAGCAGGAGTTTTGACACCGGGGAGCTGTTTTTT.

The genes are TRBV9 and TRBJ1-1, with TRBD1 matching 8 bases. CDR1 is SGDLS and CDR2 is YYNGEE in the germline V gene. The CDR3 is made up of 13 amino acids. J gave up 7 bases and V 0 bases, and 2 bases lay outside the gene matches. CDR3 nucleotide sequence: TGTGCCAGCAGCGTAGGACAGGGGAGTGAAGCTTTCTTT. Translating it yields CASSVGQGSEAFF.

This clone was found a few times. The chain has TRBV11-3 and TRBJ2-5; 12 positions agree with TRBD2. The CDR3 is made up of 16 amino acids. Germline CDR1 reads SGHNT; CDR2 reads YENEEA. V trimming: 2 bases; J trimming: 4 bases; junction bases outside the gene matches: 5. CDR3 in DNA: TGTGCCAGCAGCTTAAAGCTAGCGGGAGGGCTAGAGACCCAGTACTTC. Protein sequence: CASSLKLAGGLETQYF.

The chain joins TRBV13 to TRBJ2-2; 11 bases match TRBD2. Germline assignment: CDR1 PRHDT and CDR2 FYEKMQ (reference sequence). With 2 bases clipped from V and 6 bases from J, the junction kept 5 bases outside the gene matches. This CDR3 comprises 16 residues. This CDR3 reads CASSLYLAGGSGELFF. The DNA for the CDR3 is TGTGCCAGCAGCTTATACCTAGCGGGAGGTTCCGGGGAGCTGTTTTTT.

V is TRBV6-5 and J is TRBJ2-7; D might be TRBD1 (6 bases). From germline, CDR1 is MNHEY and CDR2 SVGAGI. This CDR3 region has 12 residues. Trimming pared 2 bases from V and 4 bases from J, leaving 6 bases between. CDR3 loop: CASSYDRYEQYF. The CDR3 DNA is TGTGCCAGCAGTTACGACAGGTACGAGCAGTACTTC.

This chain links TRBV5-1 with TRBJ2-7, with TRBD1 matching 11 bases. The CDR3 is 14 amino acids. V shed 6 bases, J shed 6 bases, and the junction held 8 bases outside the gene matches. In germline, CDR1 is SGHRS, CDR2 YFSETQ. This CDR3 is CASTPGQGDIEQYF. The CDR3 DNA reads TGCGCCAGCACCCCGGGACAGGGGGATATCGAGCAGTACTTC.

This chain links TRBV11-1 with TRBJ2-5, with no clear D. V lost 4 bases, J lost 1 base, and 7 bases lay in between. Germline CDR1 and CDR2: SGHAT and FQDESV (reference sequence). The CDR3 has 13 amino acids. DNA for the CDR3: TGTGCCAGCAGCTCTCACATCCAAGAGACCCAGTACTTC. Translation gives CASSSHIQETQYF.

The J gene is TRBJ2-3, the V gene TRBV27, with 9 bases aligning to TRBD2. V was pared by 2 bases and J by 1 base, with 4 bases of the junction left unmatched. The CDR3 spans 16 residues. Per the germline V gene, CDR1 is MNHEY and CDR2 is SMNVEV (reference sequence). CDR3 coding DNA: TGTGCCAGCAGTTTAAGTAAGCGGGAGGGCACAGATACGCAGTATTTT. Residues: CASSLSKREGTDTQYF.

The chain is built from TRBV29-1 and TRBJ1-1; tentatively, D is TRBD1 (6 bases). This CDR3 spans 13 amino acids. Germline lookup yields CDR1 SQVTM and CDR2 ANQGSEA. Deletions cut 3 bases from V and 1 base from J, with 9 bases between. CDR3 in DNA: TGCAGCGTTGAGGCAGGGGCGAACACTGAAGCTTTCTTT. This sequence encodes CSVEAGANTEAFF.

Points on this clone: The junction and the germline gene differ at one end; a read error may be behind it. The chain combines TRBV27 with TRBJ1-5; D not resolved. Germline values: CDR1 MNHEY, CDR2 SMNVEV (reference sequence). This CDR3 is built from 15 residues. CDR3 in DNA: TGTGCCAACAGTCCGACTCCGGCGGGCAATCAGCCCCAGCATTTT. It yields the protein CANSPTPAGNQPQHF.